One and the same sample provided the 5 T cell receptor beta chains below, sequenced in a study of T cell responses to AZD1222 COVID-19 vaccine. Clones were read by immunoSEQ multiplex PCR, and TCRdb kept only the in-frame ones, dropping some. This sample has approximately 120,000 clones, with 90% found just once. The input for sequencing was peripheral blood, taken on day 0 of AZD1222 vaccination. The receptors here all came from an adult in good health.

The chain recombines TRBV28 with TRBJ2-4, with a possible D match to TRBD1 (6 bases). Germline V CDR1 and CDR2: MDHEN, SYDVKM. The germline V and J ends were trimmed by 6 bases and 11 bases, with 23 bases remaining between them. The CDR3 runs 15 residues. In DNA form, the CDR3 reads TGTGCCAGCAGGTTTAGGGGGAGTAACGTCCCAGTTCAGTACTTC. Protein: CASRFRGSNVPVQYF.

CDR3 sequence reads: CASSEVGDRGDEQYF. The CDR3 DNA sequence: TGTGCCAGCAGTGAAGTAGGGGACAGGGGGGACGAGCAGTACTTC. This chain connects TRBV6-1 to TRBJ2-7, with 11 bases lining up with TRBD1. Germline CDR1 MNHNS, CDR2 SASEGT. The junction had 4 bases not matched to a gene; V was cut back by 1 base and J by 5 bases. The CDR3 contains 15 residues.

A few counts support this clone. This chain joins TRBV27 and TRBJ1-5; D may be TRBD1 (5 bases). V lost 2 bases and J 10 bases, leaving 12 bases between the germline ends. This CDR3 is built from 13 residues. CDR1 and CDR2 from the germline V gene are MNHEY and SMNVEV (reference sequence). This chain's CDR3 is CASSLAPTAPQHF. The CDR3 DNA reads TGTGCCAGCAGTTTAGCCCCGACAGCTCCCCAGCATTTT.

In DNA, the CDR3 is TGCGCCAGCGGGACTGGGACAGGTTACAACACTGAAGCTTTCTTT. Encoded protein: CASGTGTGYNTEAFF. V usage is TRBV5-1 and J usage is TRBJ1-1; the match to TRBD1 covers 8 bases. The CDR3 length is 15 residues. Germline CDR1 is SGHRS and CDR2 is YFSETQ. After removal of 7 bases from V and 2 bases from J, the junction contained 10 bases not matched to a gene.

The rearrangement links TRBV6-5 to TRBJ1-6, with unresolved D. This CDR3 has 15 residues. V lost 8 bases to trimming and J lost 6 bases, with 17 bases between them. Germline V CDR1 and CDR2: MNHEY, SVGAGI. The CDR3 nucleotides read TGTGCCAGCGAGAGAATGAGTACGGTTAATTCACCCCTCCACTTT. This encodes CASERMSTVNSPLHF.